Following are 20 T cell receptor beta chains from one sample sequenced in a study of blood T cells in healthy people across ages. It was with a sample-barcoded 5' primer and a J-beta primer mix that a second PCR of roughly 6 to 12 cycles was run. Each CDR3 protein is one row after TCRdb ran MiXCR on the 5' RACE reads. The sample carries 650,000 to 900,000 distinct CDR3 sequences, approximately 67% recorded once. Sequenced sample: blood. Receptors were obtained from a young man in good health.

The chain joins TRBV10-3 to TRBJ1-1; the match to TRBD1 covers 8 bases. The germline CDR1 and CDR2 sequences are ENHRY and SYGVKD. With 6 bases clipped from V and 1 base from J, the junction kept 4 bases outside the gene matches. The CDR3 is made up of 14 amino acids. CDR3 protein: CAISAQGGNTEAFF. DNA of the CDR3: TGTGCCATCAGCGCACAGGGGGGGAACACTGAAGCTTTCTTT.

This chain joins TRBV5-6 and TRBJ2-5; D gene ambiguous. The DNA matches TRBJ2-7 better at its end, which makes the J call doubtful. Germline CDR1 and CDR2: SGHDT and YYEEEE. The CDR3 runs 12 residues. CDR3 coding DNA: TGTGCCAGCAGCTTGTACTTAAACGAGCAGTACTTC. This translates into CASSLYLNEQYF.

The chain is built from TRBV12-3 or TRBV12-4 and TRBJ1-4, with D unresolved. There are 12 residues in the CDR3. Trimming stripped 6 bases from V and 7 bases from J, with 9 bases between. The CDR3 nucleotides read TGTGCCAGCAGGCTAGTGCGTGAAAAACTGTTTTTT. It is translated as CASRLVREKLFF.

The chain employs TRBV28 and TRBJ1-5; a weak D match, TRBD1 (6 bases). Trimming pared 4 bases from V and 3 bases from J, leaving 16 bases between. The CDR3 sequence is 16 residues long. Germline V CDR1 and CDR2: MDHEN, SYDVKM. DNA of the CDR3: TGTGCCAGCAGTTCCCCAGCGGGGGGCCTCAATCAGCCCCAGCATTTT. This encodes CASSSPAGGLNQPQHF.

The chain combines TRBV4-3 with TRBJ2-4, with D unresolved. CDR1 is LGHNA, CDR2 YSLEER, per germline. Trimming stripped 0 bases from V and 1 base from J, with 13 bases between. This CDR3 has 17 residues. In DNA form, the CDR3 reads TGCGCCAGCAGCCAAGATTCTGACTCTCTGGCCAAAAACATTCAGTACTTC. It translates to CASSQDSDSLAKNIQYF.

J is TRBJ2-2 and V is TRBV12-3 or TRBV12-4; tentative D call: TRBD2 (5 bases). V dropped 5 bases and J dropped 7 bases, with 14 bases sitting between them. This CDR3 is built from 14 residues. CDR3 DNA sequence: TGTGCCAGCAGTCCGTCTCACGGGGTCGGGGAGCTGTTTTTT. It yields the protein CASSPSHGVGELFF.

The CDR3 nucleotides are TGCGCCAGCAGTACAGGGGACTTTTGGTACAATGAGCAGTTCTTC. It encodes CASSTGDFWYNEQFF. The chain employs TRBV5-1 and TRBJ2-1, with a tentative D call TRBD1 (7 bases). This CDR3 has 15 amino acids. Germline CDR1 is SGHRS and CDR2 is YFSETQ. The V end lost 5 bases, the J end lost 4 bases, and 16 bases lay between the germline ends.

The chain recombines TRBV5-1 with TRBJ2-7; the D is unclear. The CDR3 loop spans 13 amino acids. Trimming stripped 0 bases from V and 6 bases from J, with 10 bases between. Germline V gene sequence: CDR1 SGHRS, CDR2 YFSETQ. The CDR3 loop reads CASSLGGPGEQYF. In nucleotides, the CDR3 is TGCGCCAGCAGCTTGGGAGGACCGGGCGAGCAGTACTTC. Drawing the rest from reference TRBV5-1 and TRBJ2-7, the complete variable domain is KAGVTQTPRYLIKTRGQQVTLSCSPISGHRSVSWYQQTPGQGLQFLFEYFSETQRNKGNFPGRFSGRQFSNSRSEMNVSTLELGDSALYLCASSLGGPGEQYFGPGTRLTVT.

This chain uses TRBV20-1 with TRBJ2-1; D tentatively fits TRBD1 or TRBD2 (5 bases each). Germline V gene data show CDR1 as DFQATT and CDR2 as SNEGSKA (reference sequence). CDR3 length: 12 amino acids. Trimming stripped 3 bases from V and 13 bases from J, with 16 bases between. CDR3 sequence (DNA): TGCAGTGCTAGCAGGGACCCAGAGACCCAGTTCTTC. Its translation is CSASRDPETQFF.

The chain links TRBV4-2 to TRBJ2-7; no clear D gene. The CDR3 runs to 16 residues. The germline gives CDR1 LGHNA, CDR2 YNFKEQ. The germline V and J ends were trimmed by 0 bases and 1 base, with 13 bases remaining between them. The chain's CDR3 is CASSQEARARSYEQYF. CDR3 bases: TGTGCCAGCAGCCAAGAAGCCCGAGCTAGGTCCTACGAGCAGTACTTC.

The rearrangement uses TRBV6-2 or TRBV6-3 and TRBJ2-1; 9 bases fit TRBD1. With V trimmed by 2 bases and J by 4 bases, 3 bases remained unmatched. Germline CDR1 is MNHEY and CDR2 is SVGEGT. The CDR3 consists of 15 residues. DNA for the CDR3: TGTGCCAGCAGTTACGAAGGACAGGGGTACAATGAGCAGTTCTTC. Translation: CASSYEGQGYNEQFF.

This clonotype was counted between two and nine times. CDR3 in DNA: TGTGCCAGCAGCGCCTCGGGGGACCGTAATCAGCCCCAGCATTTT. Its translation: CASSASGDRNQPQHF. The J gene is TRBJ1-5, the V gene TRBV9; a weak D match, TRBD1 (5 bases). The CDR3 covers 15 residues. The germline CDR1 and CDR2 sequences are SGDLS and YYNGEE. V was cut by 3 bases and J by 4 bases, with 14 bases left in between.

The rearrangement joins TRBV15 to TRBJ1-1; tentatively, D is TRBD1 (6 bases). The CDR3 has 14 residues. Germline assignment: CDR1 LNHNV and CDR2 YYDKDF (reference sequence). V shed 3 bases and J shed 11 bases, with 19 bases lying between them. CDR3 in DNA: TGTGCCACCAGCAGTTCAACAGGGTCCAGAGTCGCTTTCTTT. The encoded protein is CATSSSTGSRVAFF.

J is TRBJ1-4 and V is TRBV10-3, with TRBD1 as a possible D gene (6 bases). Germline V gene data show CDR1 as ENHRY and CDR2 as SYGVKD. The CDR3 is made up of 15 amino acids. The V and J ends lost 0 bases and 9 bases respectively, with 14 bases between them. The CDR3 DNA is TGTGCCATCAGTGAGTCCCCCCTGCGGGGGCAAAAACTGTTTTTT. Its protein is CAISESPLRGQKLFF.

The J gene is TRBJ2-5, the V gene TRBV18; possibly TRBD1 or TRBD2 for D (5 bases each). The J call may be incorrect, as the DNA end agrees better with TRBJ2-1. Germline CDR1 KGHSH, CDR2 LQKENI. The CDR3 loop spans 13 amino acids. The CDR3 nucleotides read TGTGCCAGCTCACCACCCCTCAGGGAGACCCAGTTCTTC. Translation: CASSPPLRETQFF.

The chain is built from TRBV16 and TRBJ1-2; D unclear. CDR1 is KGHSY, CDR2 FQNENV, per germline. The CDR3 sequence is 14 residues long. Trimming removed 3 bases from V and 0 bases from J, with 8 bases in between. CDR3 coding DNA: TGTGCCAGCAGCCAGGATGGGTCTAACTATGGCTACACCTTC. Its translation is CASSQDGSNYGYTF.

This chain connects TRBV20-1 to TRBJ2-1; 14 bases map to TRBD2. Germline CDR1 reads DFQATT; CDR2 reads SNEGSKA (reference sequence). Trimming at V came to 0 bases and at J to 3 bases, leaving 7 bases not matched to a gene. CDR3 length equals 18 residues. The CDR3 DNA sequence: TGCAGTGCTAGAGATAGGCCGACTAGCGGGGGGGTCTACAATGAGCAGTTCTTC. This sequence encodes CSARDRPTSGGVYNEQFF.

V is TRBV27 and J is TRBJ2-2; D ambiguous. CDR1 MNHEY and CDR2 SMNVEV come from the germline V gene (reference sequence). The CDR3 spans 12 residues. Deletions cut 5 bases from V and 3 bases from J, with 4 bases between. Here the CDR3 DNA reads TGTGCCAGCAGTGTCCACACCGGGGAGCTGTTTTTT. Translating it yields CASSVHTGELFF.

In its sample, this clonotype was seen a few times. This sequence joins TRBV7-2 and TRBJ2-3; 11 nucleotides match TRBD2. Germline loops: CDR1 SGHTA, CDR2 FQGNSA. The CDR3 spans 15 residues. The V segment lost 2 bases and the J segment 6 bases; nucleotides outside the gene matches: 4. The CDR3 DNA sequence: TGTGCCAGCAGCTTAATAGCGGGGGGGCTGGATACGCAGTATTTT. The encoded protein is CASSLIAGGLDTQYF. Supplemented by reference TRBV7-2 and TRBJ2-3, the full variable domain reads GAGVSQSPSNKVTEKGKDVELRCDPISGHTALYWYRQSLGQGLEFLIYFQGNSAPDKSGLPSDRFSAERTGGSVSTLTIQRTQQEDSAVYLCASSLIAGGLDTQYFGPGTRLTVL.

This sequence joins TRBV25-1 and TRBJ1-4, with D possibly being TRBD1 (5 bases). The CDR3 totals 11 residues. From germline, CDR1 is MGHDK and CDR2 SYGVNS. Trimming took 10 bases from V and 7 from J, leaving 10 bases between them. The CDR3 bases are TGTGCCACGAAGGGACCTGAAAAACTGTTTTTT. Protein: CATKGPEKLFF.